The 27 T cell receptor beta chains below were found in one sample sequenced in a study of cytomegalovirus exposure and HLA in healthy donors. Primers for the PCR totalled 60 Vbeta and 13 Jbeta. Data came from immunoSEQ multiplex PCR; TCRdb stores just in-frame clones and leaves some out. The sample holds about 140,000 clones, around 76% seen once. The sequenced material came from PBMCs. Receptor source: a man aged 18 to 30 in good health and CMV-seronegative.

This chain uses TRBV30 with TRBJ1-2; 11 bases line up with TRBD1. This CDR3 region has 14 residues. V lost 7 bases, J lost 4 bases, and 8 bases stayed unmatched. Germline values: CDR1 GTSNPN, CDR2 SVGIG (reference sequence). The CDR3 DNA reads as TGTGCCTTAGGACAGGGGGCGTGGGTCTATGGCTACACCTTC. It encodes CALGQGAWVYGYTF.

The chain couples TRBV10-2 to TRBJ2-7; 8 bases align to TRBD1. The CDR3 runs 13 residues. From germline, CDR1 is WSHSY and CDR2 SAAADI. V was pared by 5 bases and J by 2 bases, with 2 bases of the junction left unmatched. CDR3 residues: CASSTGGTYEQYF. The CDR3, as DNA: TGCGCCAGCAGTACAGGGGGAACCTACGAGCAGTACTTC.

This clone has more than one count but fewer than ten. The chain has TRBV7-7 and TRBJ1-4; D is perhaps TRBD1 (5 bases). Germline values: CDR1 SSHAT, CDR2 FNYEAQ (reference sequence). Trimming shortened V by 8 bases and J by 8 bases, and 18 bases separated the two germline ends. The CDR3 is 14 residues long. CDR3 nucleotides: TGTGCCAGCTCTTCGCGGGGGTGGAAGGAAAAACTGTTTTTT. As protein: CASSSRGWKEKLFF.

The gene calls are TRBV4-2 and TRBJ2-7; possible D gene TRBD1, 6 bases. The CDR3 length is 15 residues. Trimming cost V 1 base and J 0 bases, with 10 bases left between them. Germline V lookup: CDR1 LGHNA, CDR2 YNFKEQ. The CDR3 region is CASSQGTADSYEQYF. CDR3 sequence (DNA): TGTGCCAGCAGCCAAGGGACAGCCGACTCCTACGAGCAGTACTTC.

V is TRBV19 and J is TRBJ2-7; TRBD1 matches at 7 bases. V lost 8 bases and J lost 0; bases outside the gene matches: 7. CDR1 and CDR2 from the germline V gene are LNHDA and SQIVND (reference sequence). This CDR3 is 14 amino acids long. CDR3 loop: CASSADRASYEQYF. The CDR3 DNA is TGTGCCAGTTCCGCCGACAGGGCCTCCTACGAGCAGTACTTC.

This chain connects TRBV14 to TRBJ1-1; D remains unclear. Trimming took 4 bases from V and 0 from J, leaving 18 bases between them. Germline values: CDR1 SGHDN, CDR2 FVKESK. The CDR3 sequence is 17 residues long. CDR3 DNA sequence: TGTGCCAGCAGCCCCTCGCAGCAGGAACCCATGAACACTGAAGCTTTCTTT. This gives the protein CASSPSQQEPMNTEAFF.

This clone was observed a few times. This chain joins TRBV28 and TRBJ2-1; D ambiguous. The ends were cut back, 1 base at V and 7 bases at J, with 5 bases in the middle. Per the germline V gene, CDR1 is MDHEN and CDR2 is SYDVKM. The CDR3 consists of 12 residues. Written as DNA, the CDR3 is TGTGCCAGCAGTTTATTCGGGAATGAGCAGTTCTTC. This encodes CASSLFGNEQFF. The full variable domain, rest sourced from reference TRBV28 and TRBJ2-1, is DVKVTQSSRYLVKRTGEKVFLECVQDMDHENMFWYRQDPGLGLRLIYFSYDVKMKEKGDIPEGYSVSREKKERFSLILESASTNQTSMYLCASSLFGNEQFFGPGTRLTVL.

The rearrangement uses TRBV11-2 and TRBJ2-3; tentative D call: TRBD1 (5 bases). Trimming took off 8 bases at V and 4 bases at J, with 7 bases between the two ends. The length of the CDR3 is 11 residues. CDR1 SGHAT and CDR2 FQNNGV come from the germline V gene. The CDR3 sequence: CASGAADTQYF. The CDR3 DNA is TGTGCCAGCGGGGCGGCAGATACGCAGTATTTT.

This chain uses TRBV14 with TRBJ2-7; 7 nucleotides line up with TRBD1. This CDR3 is 14 amino acids long. V was pared by 3 bases and J by 2 bases, with 4 bases of the junction left unmatched. The germline V gene encodes CDR1 SGHDN and CDR2 FVKESK. For the CDR3, the DNA is TGTGCCAGCAGCCAGGAAGGGACAGCCTACGAGCAGTACTTC. Residues: CASSQEGTAYEQYF.

This sequence joins TRBV5-1 and TRBJ2-3; 7 bases match TRBD1. CDR1 is SGHRS and CDR2 is YFSETQ in the germline V gene. J gave up 10 bases and V 4 bases, and 9 bases lay outside the gene matches. The CDR3 has 13 residues. CDR3 loop: CASSPRDSDPQYF. In DNA, the CDR3 is TGCGCCAGCAGCCCCCGGGACAGCGATCCGCAGTATTTT.

The chain combines TRBV10-3 with TRBJ1-2, with TRBD1 identical over 11 bases. With 6 bases clipped from V and 7 bases from J, the junction kept 7 bases outside the gene matches. This CDR3 contains 14 residues. Per germline, CDR1 ENHRY and CDR2 SYGVKD. The CDR3 protein is CAIREDRGRGGYTF. CDR3 DNA sequence: TGTGCCATCAGGGAGGACAGGGGGCGCGGTGGCTACACCTTC.

The chain employs TRBV15 and TRBJ2-5, with no clear D. CDR1 and CDR2 (germline): LNHNV, YYDKDF (reference sequence). This CDR3 spans 15 amino acids. The V gene lost 5 bases and the J gene lost 2 bases, with 15 bases spanning the gap. CDR3 in amino acids: CATSRRRLLQETQYF. In nucleotides, the CDR3 is TGTGCCACCAGCCGGCGGCGGCTTCTTCAAGAGACCCAGTACTTC.

The chain has TRBV7-2 and TRBJ2-1; perhaps TRBD2 as D (6 bases). CDR1 is SGHTA and CDR2 is FQGNSA in the germline V gene. The V end was cut by 0 bases, the J end by 5 bases, with 14 bases between. The CDR3 covers 16 residues. The CDR3 bases are TGTGCCAGCAGCTTAGCGTCGGGCTCGGGAGACAATGAGCAGTTCTTC. Amino acids: CASSLASGSGDNEQFF.

This clone came up a few times. The chain recombines TRBV30 with TRBJ2-7, with a possible D match to TRBD1 (6 bases). V dropped 2 bases and J dropped 5 bases, with 16 bases sitting between them. This CDR3 has 14 amino acids. Germline V lookup: CDR1 GTSNPN, CDR2 SVGIG (reference sequence). The CDR3 loop is CAWSLGAGLDEQYF. CDR3 coding DNA: TGTGCCTGGAGTTTGGGGGCAGGGTTGGACGAGCAGTACTTC.

The chain combines TRBV28 with TRBJ1-4; 9 nucleotides line up with TRBD1. V lost 6 bases, J lost 3 bases, and 5 bases stayed unmatched. CDR1 and CDR2 from the germline V gene are MDHEN and SYDVKM. This CDR3 has 15 residues. The CDR3 sequence: CASRDRGVANEKLFF. In DNA form, the CDR3 reads TGTGCCAGCAGGGACAGGGGCGTTGCTAATGAAAAACTGTTTTTT.

V usage is TRBV9 and J usage is TRBJ2-7; TRBD1 is a possible D gene (5 bases). The CDR3 contains 13 residues. The V end lost 3 bases, the J end lost 0 bases, and 7 bases lay between the germline ends. Germline V gene data show CDR1 as SGDLS and CDR2 as YYNGEE. CDR3 in DNA: TGTGCCAGCAGCGGACAGTACTCCTACGAGCAGTACTTC. Protein sequence: CASSGQYSYEQYF. The full variable domain, with the rest looked up from reference TRBV9 and TRBJ2-7, is DSGVTQTPKHLITATGQRVTLRCSPRSGDLSVYWYQQSLDQGLQFLIQYYNGEERAKGNILERFSAQQFPDLHSELNLSSLELGDSALYFCASSGQYSYEQYFGPGTRLTVT.

The V and J genes are TRBV29-1 and TRBJ1-5; D is unclear. Germline CDR1 is SQVTM and CDR2 is ANQGSEA. The CDR3 runs 13 residues. Between the trimmed V and J ends, which lost 6 bases and 0 bases, there was a span of 9 bases. This CDR3 is CSVASYSNQPQHF. The DNA for the CDR3 is TGCAGCGTGGCAAGTTATAGCAATCAGCCCCAGCATTTT.

This sequence joins TRBV6-5 and TRBJ2-5; no definite D call. V dropped 6 bases and J dropped 5 bases, with 16 bases sitting between them. The length of the CDR3 is 14 residues. The germline gives CDR1 MNHEY, CDR2 SVGAGI. The CDR3 loop is CASSPSSLLETQYF. CDR3 coding DNA: TGTGCCAGCAGCCCAAGCTCTCTTTTGGAGACCCAGTACTTC.

The chain couples TRBV5-1 to TRBJ1-2; D is unresolved. CDR3 length equals 14 residues. CDR1 SGHRS and CDR2 YFSETQ come from the germline V gene. V lost 5 bases, J lost 4 bases, and 15 bases lay in between. The CDR3 DNA reads TGCGCCAGCAGTCCAGCTTCCACAGCCTATGGCTACACCTTC. As protein: CASSPASTAYGYTF.

The chain recombines TRBV19 with TRBJ2-2; D is unresolved. The V end lost 8 bases, the J end lost 4 bases, and 8 bases lay between the germline ends. Germline V gene data show CDR1 as LNHDA and CDR2 as SQIVND (reference sequence). The CDR3 has 12 amino acids. The CDR3 nucleotides are TGTGCCAGTGGCTGGGCCACCGGGGAGCTGTTTTTT. Encoded protein: CASGWATGELFF.

V and J are TRBV7-3 and TRBJ2-1; tentatively, D is TRBD2 (7 bases). Between the trimmed V and J ends, which lost 5 bases and 0 bases, there was a span of 11 bases. Germline CDR1 SGHTA, CDR2 FQGTGA. The CDR3 is 15 amino acids. CDR3 sequence (DNA): TGTGCCAGCAGCGATCGGGGGGCCTCCTACAATGAGCAGTTCTTC. Protein product: CASSDRGASYNEQFF.

The chain employs TRBV15 and TRBJ2-7; 7 bases are shared with TRBD2. Losses at the gene ends were 0 bases for V and 5 bases for J; bases not matched to a gene: 4. The CDR3 totals 14 residues. CDR1 LNHNV and CDR2 YYDKDF come from the germline V gene (reference sequence). In nucleotides, the CDR3 is TGTGCCACCAGCAGAGATCCGGGGAGGGACGAGCAGTACTTC. This sequence encodes CATSRDPGRDEQYF.

V is TRBV7-8 and J is TRBJ2-2; 10 nucleotides line up with TRBD2. The CDR3 is 17 residues long. V shed 5 bases, J shed 5 bases, and the junction held 11 bases outside the gene matches. Germline CDR1 reads SGHVS; CDR2 reads FQNEAQ. The CDR3 spells CASSLVLAGVGTGELFF. DNA for the CDR3: TGTGCCAGCAGCCTAGTCCTAGCGGGAGTCGGGACCGGGGAGCTGTTTTTT.

V and J are TRBV30 and TRBJ1-5; D may be TRBD1 (6 bases). Germline CDR1 and CDR2: GTSNPN and SVGIG (reference sequence). The CDR3 covers 15 residues. The V and J ends lost 2 bases and 3 bases respectively, with 14 bases between them. In DNA form, the CDR3 reads TGTGCCTGGAGTTCCGGGGGGCGATTCAATCAGCCCCAGCATTTT. Translating gives CAWSSGGRFNQPQHF.

The chain couples TRBV5-1 to TRBJ2-6; 8 positions match TRBD1. Germline values: CDR1 SGHRS, CDR2 YFSETQ. The CDR3 consists of 21 residues. The V and J ends lost 2 bases and 2 bases, in that order; junction bases with no gene match: 18. The CDR3 region has the DNA TGCGCCAGCAGCTTATTAAAGCCAGGACAGGGCTTACCCCCTGGGGCCAACGTCCTGACTTTC. Its translation: CASSLLKPGQGLPPGANVLTF.

The gene calls are TRBV5-6 and TRBJ2-5, with D uncertain. The J call may be mistaken, given a closer DNA end match to TRBJ2-7. The CDR3 loop spans 15 amino acids. The germline CDR1 and CDR2 sequences are SGHDT and YYEEEE. In DNA form, the CDR3 reads TGTGCCAGCAGCCTGGAAGAGGCAGATAGGTACGAGCAGTACTTC. It encodes CASSLEEADRYEQYF.

This chain joins TRBV4-1 and TRBJ1-2; a possible D gene is TRBD1 (6 bases). CDR3 length equals 15 residues. Looked up from germline, CDR1 is MGHRA and CDR2 is YSYEKL. V shed 1 base and J shed 7 bases, with 16 bases lying between them. In nucleotides, the CDR3 is TGCGCCAGCAGCCAAGTAGGCAGGGGTGAAGGTGGCTACACCTTC. Residues: CASSQVGRGEGGYTF.